This record looks at one T cell receptor beta chain sequence and its context. The target of this receptor is not known. The input lacks base qualities; no much larger clone sits a single base away. Sequencing instrument: Illumina HiSeq 2500. Quantitative 5'-RACE with molecular barcodes was used to prepare TCR beta libraries. Regarding the original processing steps: A new computational method based on a probabilistic model of VDJ rearrangement was used to identify disease-linked TCR variants. Using fastp at Q25 and MiXCR, TCRdb reprocessed the public reads and kept productive beta chains. Rows with a matching CDR3 protein are joined into one entry that keeps the most common DNA and genes. Here the V and J calls rest on TCRdb's processing, not on the authors' analysis. This sample comprises 200,000 to 300,000 distinct CDR3 sequences, roughly a tenth of them detected only once. The ten largest account for about 2.5% of the sample.

V and J are trimmed by 8 bases and 8 bases, and the gene matches miss 10 bases of the junction. CDR1 and CDR2 were assigned from the germline V gene as MNHNS and SASEGT. Inclusive of the bounding cysteine and phenylalanine, the CDR3 is 14 residues long. The kept DNA is CDR3 alone, 42 bases in frame from the first base. The data belong to a study of CD8 T cells in ankylosing spondylitis (dated by TCRdb to about 2017). A note on the overall study: T cell receptor beta repertoires were profiled in healthy donors and ankylosing spondylitis patients so that disease-linked TCR variants could be found. Peripheral blood was sampled, and synovial fluid was additionally collected from ankylosing spondylitis patients. In total, the full study cohort was made up of about 110 healthy donors and 20 to 25 ankylosing spondylitis patients. Results and caveats for the whole study, not just this receptor: Blood from ankylosing spondylitis patients appeared to be characterized by a TCR beta motif composed of eight highly homologous amino acid variants. Some motif variants had previously been reported in the synovial fluid and blood of reactive arthritis patients, which suggests shared mechanisms of disease initiation. A CD8+ phenotype was shown by the disease-linked clones, which were found at relatively low frequencies in peripheral blood. According to the report, matched synovial fluid samples from ankylosing spondylitis patients were significantly enriched for the disease-linked clones.

Specimen: blood, either unsorted or a sorted T cell fraction (not recorded which). This TCR was sampled from a male donor with ankylosing spondylitis or in good health (not recorded which). Recombination linked TRBV6-1 to TRBJ2-1; 9 bases in the junction line up with TRBD1. The sequenced DNA: TGTGCCAGCGGAAACGGACAGGGGTCCCATGAGCAGTTCTTC. This yields the protein CASGNGQGSHEQFF.